The clone carrying this T cell receptor beta chain appeared once. Its antigen remains unknown. J gave up 1 base and V 7 bases, and 2 bases lay outside the gene matches. Germline CDR1 MNHEY, CDR2 SMNVEV (reference sequence). This CDR3 has 13 residues. The entry originates in a study of cytomegalovirus exposure and HLA in healthy donors. Study results and caveats: In an earlier analysis, productive rearrangement rates for most beta V segments clustered near 87% or 30%. An analysis that came later showed most CMV-associated TCR beta chains appearing HLA-restricted.

PCR used 60 Vbeta primers and 13 Jbeta primers. Clones were read by immunoSEQ multiplex PCR, and TCRdb kept only the in-frame ones, dropping some. Of under 150,000 clones listed, around three quarters were seen once; the top ten hold around 2.5%. The V call is TRBV27, the J call TRBJ1-1; TRBD1 matches 8 bases. The sequence derives from a woman aged 55-69 years in good health and CMV-seropositive. Specimen: PBMCs. The CDR3 sequence is CASTGQGNTEAFF. The CDR3 nucleotides are TGTGCCAGCACCGGACAGGGGAACACTGAAGCTTTCTTT.